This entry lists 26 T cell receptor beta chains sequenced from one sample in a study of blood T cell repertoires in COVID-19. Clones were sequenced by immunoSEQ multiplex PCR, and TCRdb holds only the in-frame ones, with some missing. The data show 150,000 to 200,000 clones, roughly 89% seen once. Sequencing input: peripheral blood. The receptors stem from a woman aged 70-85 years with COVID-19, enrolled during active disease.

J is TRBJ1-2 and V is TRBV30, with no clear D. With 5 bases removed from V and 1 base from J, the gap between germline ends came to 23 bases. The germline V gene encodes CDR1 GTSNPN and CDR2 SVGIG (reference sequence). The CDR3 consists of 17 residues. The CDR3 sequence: CAWALYSSGRLNYGYTF. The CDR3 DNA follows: TGTGCCTGGGCCCTCTACAGCTCGGGGAGGCTTAACTATGGCTACACCTTC.

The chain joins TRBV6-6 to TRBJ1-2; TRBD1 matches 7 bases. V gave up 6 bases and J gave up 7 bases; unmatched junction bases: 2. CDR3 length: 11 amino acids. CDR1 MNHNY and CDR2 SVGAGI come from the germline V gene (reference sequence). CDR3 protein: CASRRQGGYTF. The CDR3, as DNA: TGTGCCAGCAGAAGACAGGGTGGCTACACCTTC.

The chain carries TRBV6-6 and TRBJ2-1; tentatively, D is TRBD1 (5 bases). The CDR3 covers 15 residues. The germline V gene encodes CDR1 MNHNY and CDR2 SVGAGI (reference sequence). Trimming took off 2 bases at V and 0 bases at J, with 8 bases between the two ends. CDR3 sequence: CASSYPDSSYNEQFF. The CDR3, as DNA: TGTGCCAGCAGTTACCCCGACAGCTCCTACAATGAGCAGTTCTTC.

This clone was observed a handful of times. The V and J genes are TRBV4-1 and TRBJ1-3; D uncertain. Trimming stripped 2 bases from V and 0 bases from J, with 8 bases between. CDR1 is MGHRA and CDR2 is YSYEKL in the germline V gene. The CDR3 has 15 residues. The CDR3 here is CASSQRELSGNTIYF. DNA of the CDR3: TGCGCCAGCAGCCAACGGGAGCTCTCTGGAAACACCATATATTTT.

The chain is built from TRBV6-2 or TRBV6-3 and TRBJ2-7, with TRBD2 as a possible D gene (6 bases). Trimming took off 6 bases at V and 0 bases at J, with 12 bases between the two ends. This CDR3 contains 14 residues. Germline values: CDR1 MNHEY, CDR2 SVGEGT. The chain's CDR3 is CASSRDSSSYEQYF. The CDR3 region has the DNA TGTGCCAGCAGCCGGGACTCGAGCTCCTACGAGCAGTACTTC.

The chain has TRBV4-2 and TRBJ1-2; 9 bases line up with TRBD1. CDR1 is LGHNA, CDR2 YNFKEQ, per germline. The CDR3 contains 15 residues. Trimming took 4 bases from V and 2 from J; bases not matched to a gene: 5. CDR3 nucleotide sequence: TGTGCCAGCAGCCTCCGGGACAGGGTAAACTATGGCTACACCTTC. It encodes CASSLRDRVNYGYTF.

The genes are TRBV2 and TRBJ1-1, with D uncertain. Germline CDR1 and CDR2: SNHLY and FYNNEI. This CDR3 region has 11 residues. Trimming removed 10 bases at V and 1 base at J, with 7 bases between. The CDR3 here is CAIRENTEAFF. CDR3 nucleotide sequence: TGTGCCATCCGGGAGAACACTGAAGCTTTCTTT.

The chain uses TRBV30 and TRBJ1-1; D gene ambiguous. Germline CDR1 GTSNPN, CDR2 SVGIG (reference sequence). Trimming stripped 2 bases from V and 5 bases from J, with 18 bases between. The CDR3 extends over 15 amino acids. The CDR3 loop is CAWSPQQTGGTEAFF. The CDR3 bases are TGTGCCTGGAGTCCCCAACAGACCGGAGGGACTGAAGCTTTCTTT.

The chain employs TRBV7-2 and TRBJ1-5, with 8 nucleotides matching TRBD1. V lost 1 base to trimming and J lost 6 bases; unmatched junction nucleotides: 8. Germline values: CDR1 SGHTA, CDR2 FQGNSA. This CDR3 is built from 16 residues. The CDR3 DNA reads TGTGCCAGCAGCTTAGACCCAGGGGGCGCAGGTCAGCCCCAGCATTTT. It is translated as CASSLDPGGAGQPQHF.

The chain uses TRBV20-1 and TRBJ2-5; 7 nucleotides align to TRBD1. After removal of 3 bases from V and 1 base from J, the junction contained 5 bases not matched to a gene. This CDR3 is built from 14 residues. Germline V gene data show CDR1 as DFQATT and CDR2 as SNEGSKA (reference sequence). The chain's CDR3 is CSASGDRVQETQYF. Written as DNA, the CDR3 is TGCAGTGCTAGTGGTGACAGGGTCCAAGAGACCCAGTACTTC.

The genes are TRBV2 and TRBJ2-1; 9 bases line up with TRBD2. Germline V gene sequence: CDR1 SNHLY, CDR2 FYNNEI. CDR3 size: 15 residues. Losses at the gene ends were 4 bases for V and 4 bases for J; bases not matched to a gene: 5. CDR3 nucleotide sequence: TGTGCCAGCAGTGGATTTCTAGCGGGGTACAATGAGCAGTTCTTC. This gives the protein CASSGFLAGYNEQFF. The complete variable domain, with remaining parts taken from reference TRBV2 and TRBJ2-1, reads EPEVTQTPSHQVTQMGQEVILRCVPISNHLYFYWYRQILGQKVEFLVSFYNNEISEKSEIFDDQFSVERPDGSNFTLKIRSTKLEDSAMYFCASSGFLAGYNEQFFGPGTRLTVL.

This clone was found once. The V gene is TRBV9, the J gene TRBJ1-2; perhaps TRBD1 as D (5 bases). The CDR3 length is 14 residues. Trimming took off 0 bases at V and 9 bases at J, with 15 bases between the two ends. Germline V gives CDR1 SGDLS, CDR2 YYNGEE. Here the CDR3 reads CASSVGEGRGSYTF. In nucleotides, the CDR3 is TGTGCCAGCAGCGTAGGGGAGGGTCGGGGGAGCTACACCTTC.

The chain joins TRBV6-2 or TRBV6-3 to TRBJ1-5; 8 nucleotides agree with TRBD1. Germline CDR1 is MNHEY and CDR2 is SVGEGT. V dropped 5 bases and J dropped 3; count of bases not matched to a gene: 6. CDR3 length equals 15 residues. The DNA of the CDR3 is TGTGCCAGCAGTCAGACAGGGGTACCCAATCAGCCCCAGCATTTT. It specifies CASSQTGVPNQPQHF.

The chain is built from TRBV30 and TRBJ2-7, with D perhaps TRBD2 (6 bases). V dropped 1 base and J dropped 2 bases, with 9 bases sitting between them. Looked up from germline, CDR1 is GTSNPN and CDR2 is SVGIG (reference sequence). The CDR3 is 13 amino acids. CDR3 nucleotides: TGTGCCTGGAGTGGGGACTTTACCTACGAGCAGTACTTC. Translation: CAWSGDFTYEQYF. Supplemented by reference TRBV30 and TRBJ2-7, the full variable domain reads SQTIHQWPATLVQPVGSPLSLECTVEGTSNPNLYWYRQAAGRGLQLLFYSVGIGQISSEVPQNLSASRPQDRQFILSSKKLLLSDSGFYLCAWSGDFTYEQYFGPGTRLTVT.

The CDR3 sequence is CASSSSQGFNYGYTF. CDR3 nucleotides: TGTGCCAGTAGTTCGTCACAGGGATTTAACTATGGCTACACCTTC. The chain uses TRBV19 and TRBJ1-2; perhaps TRBD1 as D (6 bases). Germline values: CDR1 LNHDA, CDR2 SQIVND (reference sequence). The germline V and J ends were trimmed by 5 bases and 1 base, with 14 bases remaining between them. This CDR3 comprises 15 residues.

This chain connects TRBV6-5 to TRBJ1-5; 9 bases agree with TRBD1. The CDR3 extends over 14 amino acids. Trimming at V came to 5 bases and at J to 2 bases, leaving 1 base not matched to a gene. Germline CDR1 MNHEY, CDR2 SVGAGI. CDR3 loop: CASSRTGGNQPQHF. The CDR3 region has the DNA TGTGCCAGCAGTCGGACAGGGGGCAATCAGCCCCAGCATTTT.

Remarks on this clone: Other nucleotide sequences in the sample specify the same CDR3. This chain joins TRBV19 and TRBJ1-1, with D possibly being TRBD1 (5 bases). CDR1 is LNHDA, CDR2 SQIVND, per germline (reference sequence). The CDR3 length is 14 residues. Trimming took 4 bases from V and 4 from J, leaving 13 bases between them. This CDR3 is CASSSRQGGTEAFF. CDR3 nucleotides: TGTGCCAGTAGTAGCCGCCAGGGTGGCACTGAAGCTTTCTTT.

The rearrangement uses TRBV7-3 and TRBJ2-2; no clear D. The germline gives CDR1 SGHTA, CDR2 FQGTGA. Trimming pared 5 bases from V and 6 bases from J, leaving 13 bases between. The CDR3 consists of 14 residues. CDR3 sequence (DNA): TGTGCCAGCAGCCTGATATCGAGCTCCGGGGAGCTGTTTTTT. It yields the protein CASSLISSSGELFF.

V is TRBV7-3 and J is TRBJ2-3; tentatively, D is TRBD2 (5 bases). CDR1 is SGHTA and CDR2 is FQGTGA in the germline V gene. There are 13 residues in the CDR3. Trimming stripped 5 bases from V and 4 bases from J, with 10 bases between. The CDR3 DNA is TGTGCCAGCAGCCGTGGGAGAGCAGATACGCAGTATTTT. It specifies CASSRGRADTQYF.

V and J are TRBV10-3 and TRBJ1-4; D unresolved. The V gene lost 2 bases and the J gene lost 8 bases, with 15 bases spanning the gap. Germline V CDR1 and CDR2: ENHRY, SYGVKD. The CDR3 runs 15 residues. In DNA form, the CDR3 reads TGTGCCATCAGTGAGCGGGAGGCTCGTGGGGAAAAACTGTTTTTT. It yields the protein CAISEREARGEKLFF.

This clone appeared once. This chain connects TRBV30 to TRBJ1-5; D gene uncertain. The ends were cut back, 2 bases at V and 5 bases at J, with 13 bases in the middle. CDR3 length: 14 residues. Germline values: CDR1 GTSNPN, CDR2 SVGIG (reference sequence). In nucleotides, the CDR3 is TGTGCCTGGAGTCCGCAGGAGGCGCATCAGCCCCAGCATTTT. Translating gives CAWSPQEAHQPQHF.

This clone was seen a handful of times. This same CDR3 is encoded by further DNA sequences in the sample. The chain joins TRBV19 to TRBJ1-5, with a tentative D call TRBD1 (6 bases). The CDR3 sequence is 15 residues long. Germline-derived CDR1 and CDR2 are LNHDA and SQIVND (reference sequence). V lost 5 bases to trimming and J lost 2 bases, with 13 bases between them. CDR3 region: CASSSQGLGNQPQHF. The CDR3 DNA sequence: TGTGCCAGTAGTTCTCAGGGGTTGGGCAATCAGCCCCAGCATTTT.

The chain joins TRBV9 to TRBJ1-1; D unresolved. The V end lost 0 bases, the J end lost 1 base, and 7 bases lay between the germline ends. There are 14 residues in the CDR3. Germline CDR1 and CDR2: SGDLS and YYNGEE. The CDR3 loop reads CASSVETRNTEAFF. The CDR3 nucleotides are TGTGCCAGCAGCGTAGAAACGAGGAACACTGAAGCTTTCTTT.

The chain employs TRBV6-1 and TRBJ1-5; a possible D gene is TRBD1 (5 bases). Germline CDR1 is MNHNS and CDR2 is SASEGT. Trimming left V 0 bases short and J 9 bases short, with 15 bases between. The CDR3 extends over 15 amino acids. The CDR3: CASSEALSRDRPQHF. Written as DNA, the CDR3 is TGTGCCAGCAGTGAAGCGCTTTCCAGGGATAGGCCCCAGCATTTT.

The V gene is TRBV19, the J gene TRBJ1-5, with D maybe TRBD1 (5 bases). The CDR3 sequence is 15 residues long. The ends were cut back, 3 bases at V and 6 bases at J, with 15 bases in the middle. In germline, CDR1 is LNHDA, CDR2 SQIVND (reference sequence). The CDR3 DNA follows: TGTGCCAGTAGTATCTCCAGGGAAAGTGGTCAGCCCCAGCATTTT. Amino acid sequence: CASSISRESGQPQHF.

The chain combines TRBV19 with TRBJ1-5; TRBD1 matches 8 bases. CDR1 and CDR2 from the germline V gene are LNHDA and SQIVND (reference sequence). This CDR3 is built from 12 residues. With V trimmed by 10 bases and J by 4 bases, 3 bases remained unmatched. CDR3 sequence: CATRTGNQPQHF. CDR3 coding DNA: TGTGCCACAAGGACAGGGAATCAGCCCCAGCATTTT.